Presented here are 22 T cell receptor beta chains from one specimen sequenced in a study of blood T cells in healthy people across ages. With a J-beta primer mix and a sample-barcoded 5' primer, a second PCR ran about 7 to 11 cycles. MiXCR, applied by TCRdb to the 5' RACE reads, yields one record per CDR3 protein. The table has hundreds of thousands of distinct CDR3 sequences, around 25% seen once. Another study also made use of these data, one on T cells of mothers and their children.

The sample taken for sequencing was blood. The receptors stem from a boy aged 10-17 years in good health.

This clonotype appeared a few times. V is TRBV29-1 and J is TRBJ2-5; D remains unclear. V dropped 0 bases and J dropped 1 base, with 6 bases sitting between them. There are 13 residues in the CDR3. Per germline, CDR1 SQVTM and CDR2 ANQGSEA. CDR3 bases: TGCAGCGTTGAAGATATCGTCCAAGAGACCCAGTACTTC. It translates to CSVEDIVQETQYF.

This clonotype appeared a few times. A junction boundary mismatches the germline segment, possibly from a read error. This chain links TRBV2 with TRBJ2-3, with D maybe TRBD1 (7 bases). The germline CDR1 and CDR2 sequences are SNHLY and FYNNEI. The CDR3 is made up of 14 amino acids. The CDR3 DNA follows: TGTGCCAGCAGTGTTGGGGGCGGGACAGATTCGCAGTATTTT. It is translated as CASSVGGGTDSQYF.

Only a few counts were recorded for this clonotype. At one of its ends the junction is not consistent with the germline gene, which may arise from a read error. V usage is TRBV6-6 and J usage is TRBJ2-7, with TRBD2 identical over 11 bases. Germline V gene data show CDR1 as MNHNY and CDR2 as SVGAGI (reference sequence). This CDR3 comprises 14 residues. This CDR3 reads CASTVGTSGDEQYF. The CDR3 DNA reads TGCGCCAGCACGGTGGGGACTAGCGGAGACGAGCAGTACTTC.

Note on this clonotype: An end of the junction does not agree with germline; a read error may underlie this. This chain joins TRBV7-7 and TRBJ2-1, with 14 positions matching TRBD2. There are 20 residues in the CDR3. CDR1 is SSHAT and CDR2 is FNYEAQ in the germline V gene (reference sequence). This chain's CDR3 is CASSPDVCGPGLAGVCEQFF. CDR3 nucleotides: TGTGCTAGCAGCCCCGACGTATGTGGCCCGGGACTAGCGGGAGTATGTGAGCAGTTCTTC.

This clonotype was detected only a few times. The V and J genes are TRBV10-3 and TRBJ2-3; a weak D match, TRBD1 (6 bases). The CDR3 extends over 13 amino acids. Trimming stripped 6 bases from V and 2 bases from J, with 9 bases between. The germline V gene has CDR1 ENHRY and CDR2 SYGVKD. As DNA, the CDR3 is TGTGCCATCAGGGGACAAGCCACAGATACGCAGTATTTT. Translation gives CAIRGQATDTQYF.

This clonotype has more than one count but fewer than ten. The V gene is TRBV6-2 or TRBV6-3, the J gene TRBJ2-5; D not certain. The CDR3 has 12 amino acids. Germline values: CDR1 MNHEY, CDR2 SVGEGT. V was clipped by 8 bases and J by 2 bases, with 9 bases between them. CDR3 coding DNA: TGTGCCAGCCATGATCCGCAAGAGACCCAGTACTTC. Its translation is CASHDPQETQYF.

The chain recombines TRBV4-2 with TRBJ2-4; 9 positions match TRBD2. From germline, CDR1 is LGHNA and CDR2 YNFKEQ. CDR3 length: 16 amino acids. V gave up 4 bases and J gave up 5 bases; unmatched junction bases: 9. The CDR3 nucleotides are TGTGCCAGCAGCCTCACTATAGCGGGAGTAGAAAACATTCAGTACTTC. Its translation: CASSLTIAGVENIQYF.

The rearrangement joins TRBV6-5 to TRBJ1-1, with no clear D. V was trimmed by 0 bases and J by 0 bases, leaving 5 bases between them. The CDR3 totals 14 residues. Germline CDR1 MNHEY, CDR2 SVGAGI. DNA for the CDR3: TGTGCCAGCAGTTACTCCCGGGTGAACACTGAAGCTTTCTTT. It encodes CASSYSRVNTEAFF.

This chain links TRBV4-3 with TRBJ2-5; D unclear. The CDR3 consists of 16 residues. The germline gives CDR1 LGHNA, CDR2 YSLEER. Trimming took off 0 bases at V and 1 base at J, with 12 bases between the two ends. CDR3 loop: CASSQEVVAFQETQYF. The CDR3 DNA is TGCGCCAGCAGCCAAGAGGTGGTAGCTTTCCAAGAGACCCAGTACTTC.

J is TRBJ2-1 and V is TRBV7-2, with 7 positions matching TRBD2. The CDR3 loop spans 15 amino acids. With 1 base clipped from V and 9 bases from J, the junction kept 9 bases outside the gene matches. CDR1 is SGHTA, CDR2 FQGNSA, per germline. CDR3 nucleotide sequence: TGTGCCAGCAGCTTAGGCTTGGGCGGGAGTAGTGAGCAGTTCTTC. This translates into CASSLGLGGSSEQFF.

In this sample, this clonotype turned up a few times. J is TRBJ2-3 and V is TRBV12-3 or TRBV12-4; possibly TRBD2 for D (7 bases). This CDR3 spans 13 amino acids. Deletions cut 7 bases from V and 2 bases from J, with 10 bases between. This CDR3 reads CASKGGPTDTQYF. The CDR3 nucleotides read TGTGCCAGCAAGGGGGGGCCCACAGATACGCAGTATTTT.

This clonotype came up a few times. CDR3: CASSHGSGRSYNEQFF. The CDR3 DNA follows: TGCGCCAGCAGCCATGGTAGCGGGAGATCTTACAATGAGCAGTTCTTC. The rearrangement uses TRBV4-1 and TRBJ2-5; 9 bases fit TRBD2. The assigned J gene may be wrong: the sequence end matches TRBJ2-1 better. Germline loops: CDR1 MGHRA, CDR2 YSYEKL. The CDR3 totals 16 residues.

V usage is TRBV5-6 and J usage is TRBJ2-1; TRBD1 matches at 7 bases. J was trimmed by 6 bases and V by 3 bases; bases with no gene match: 9. CDR3 length: 15 amino acids. The germline V gene has CDR1 SGHDT and CDR2 YYEEEE. The chain's CDR3 is CASSSAGGRTNEQFF. The DNA for the CDR3 is TGTGCCAGCAGCTCAGCAGGGGGACGGACCAATGAGCAGTTCTTC.

The V call is TRBV20-1, the J call TRBJ2-1; D call uncertain. The last part of the DNA fits TRBJ2-5 better; the J call may be wrong. CDR1 DFQATT and CDR2 SNEGSKA come from the germline V gene (reference sequence). This CDR3 contains 12 residues. CDR3: CSAPELGETQYF. DNA of the CDR3: TGCAGTGCGCCCGAACTTGGGGAGACCCAGTACTTC.

This clonotype has just a few counts. The rearrangement links TRBV20-1 to TRBJ2-2; 10 bases fit TRBD2. Germline values: CDR1 DFQATT, CDR2 SNEGSKA (reference sequence). With 5 bases clipped from V and 0 bases from J, the junction kept 6 bases outside the gene matches. This CDR3 contains 16 residues. The CDR3 DNA is TGCAGTGCTCTACTACTAGCGGGGACGAACACCGGGGAGCTGTTTTTT. This translates into CSALLLAGTNTGELFF.

The rearrangement uses TRBV18 and TRBJ2-1, with 10 bases that match TRBD2. The germline V gene encodes CDR1 KGHSH and CDR2 LQKENI. The J segment lost 5 bases and the V segment lost 5 bases, leaving 6 bases of the junction unmatched. This CDR3 is built from 15 residues. The CDR3 loop is CASSFLAGDHNEQFF. The CDR3 nucleotides are TGTGCCAGCTCATTTCTAGCGGGAGATCACAATGAGCAGTTCTTC. Using reference TRBV18 and TRBJ2-1 for the parts outside the CDR3, the full variable domain is NAGVMQNPRHLVRRRGQEARLRCSPMKGHSHVYWYRQLPEEGLKFMVYLQKENIIDESGMPKERFSAEFPKEGPSILRIQQVVRGDSAAYFCASSFLAGDHNEQFFGPGTRLTVL.

This clonotype was seen a few times. The chain couples TRBV7-2 to TRBJ2-5, with D possibly matching TRBD1 (6 bases). V lost 2 bases, J lost 5 bases, and 18 bases lay in between. The CDR3 runs 16 residues. In germline, CDR1 is SGHTA, CDR2 FQGNSA. In DNA form, the CDR3 reads TGTGCCAGCAGCTTACGATCGGAAGGGGGTTGGGAGACCCAGTACTTC. The encoded protein is CASSLRSEGGWETQYF.

The table lists this clonotype with a few counts. The chain recombines TRBV28 with TRBJ2-7; 10 nucleotides agree with TRBD1. After removal of 1 base from V and 9 bases from J, the junction contained 15 bases not matched to a gene. This CDR3 has 17 amino acids. Germline CDR1 MDHEN, CDR2 SYDVKM. Here the CDR3 DNA reads TGTGCCAGCAGTTTATTGACCTCACGGGACAGGGGTTTGGGGCAGTACTTC. Protein: CASSLLTSRDRGLGQYF.

In this sample, this clonotype turned up a few times. The gene calls are TRBV6-6 and TRBJ1-5; the D is unclear. CDR1 and CDR2 (germline): MNHNY, SVGAGI (reference sequence). The length of the CDR3 is 14 residues. Trimming removed 2 bases from V and 5 bases from J, with 10 bases in between. The chain's CDR3 is CASSYREGDQPQHF. The CDR3 region has the DNA TGTGCCAGCAGTTACCGGGAGGGCGATCAGCCCCAGCATTTT.

The chain carries TRBV9 and TRBJ2-5; D is unresolved. The CDR3 contains 14 residues. Germline V gene sequence: CDR1 SGDLS, CDR2 YYNGEE. Trimming left V 0 bases short and J 0 bases short, with 6 bases between. In DNA, the CDR3 is TGTGCCAGCAGCGTAGGGCTAGACCAAGAGACCCAGTACTTC. Translated, it gives CASSVGLDQETQYF.

The chain uses TRBV28 and TRBJ2-5, with 7 bases that match TRBD1. The J segment lost 1 base and the V segment lost 9 bases, leaving 8 bases of the junction unmatched. The CDR3 has 14 amino acids. Germline V gives CDR1 MDHEN, CDR2 SYDVKM. CDR3 bases: TGTGCCAGTTGGGACAGCCAATTCCAAGAGACCCAGTACTTC. Protein product: CASWDSQFQETQYF.

This clonotype appeared many times. An end of the junction does not agree with germline; a read error may underlie this. The chain has TRBV12-3 or TRBV12-4 and TRBJ1-1, with D unclear. CDR3 length: 13 amino acids. CDR3 in DNA: TGTGCCAGCAGCTTAGGAGTGAACACTGAAGCTTTCTTT. This gives the protein CASSLGVNTEAFF.